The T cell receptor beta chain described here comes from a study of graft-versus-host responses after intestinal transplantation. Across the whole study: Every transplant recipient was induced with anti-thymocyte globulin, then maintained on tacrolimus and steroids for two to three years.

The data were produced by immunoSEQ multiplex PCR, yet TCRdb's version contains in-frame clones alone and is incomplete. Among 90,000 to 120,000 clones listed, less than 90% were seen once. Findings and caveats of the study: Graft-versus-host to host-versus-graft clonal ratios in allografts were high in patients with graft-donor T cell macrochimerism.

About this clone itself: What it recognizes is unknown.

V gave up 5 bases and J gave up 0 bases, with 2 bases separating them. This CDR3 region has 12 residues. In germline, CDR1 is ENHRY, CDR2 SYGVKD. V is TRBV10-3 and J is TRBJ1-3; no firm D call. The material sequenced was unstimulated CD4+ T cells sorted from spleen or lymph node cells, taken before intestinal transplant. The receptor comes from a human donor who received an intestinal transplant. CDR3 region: CAISNSGNTIYF. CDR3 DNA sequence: TGTGCCATCAGTAACTCTGGAAACACCATATATTTT.